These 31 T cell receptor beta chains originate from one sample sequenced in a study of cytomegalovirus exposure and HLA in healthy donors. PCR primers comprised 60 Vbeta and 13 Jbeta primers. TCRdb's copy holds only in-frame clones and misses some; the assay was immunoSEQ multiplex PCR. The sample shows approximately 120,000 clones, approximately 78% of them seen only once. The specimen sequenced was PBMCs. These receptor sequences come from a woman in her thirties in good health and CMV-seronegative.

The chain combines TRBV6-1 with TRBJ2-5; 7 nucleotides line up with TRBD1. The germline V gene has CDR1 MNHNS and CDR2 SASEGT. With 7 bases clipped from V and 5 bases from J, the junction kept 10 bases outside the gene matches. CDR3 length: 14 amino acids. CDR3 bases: TGTGCCAGCACCACTACAGGGGAACCTGAGACCCAGTACTTC. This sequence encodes CASTTTGEPETQYF.

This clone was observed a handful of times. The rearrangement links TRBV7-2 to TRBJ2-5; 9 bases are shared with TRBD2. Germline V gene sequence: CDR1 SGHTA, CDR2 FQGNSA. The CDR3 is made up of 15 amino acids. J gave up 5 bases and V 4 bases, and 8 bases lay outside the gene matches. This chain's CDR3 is CASSSLAGVRETQYF. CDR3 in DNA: TGTGCCAGCAGCTCCTTAGCGGGAGTTAGGGAGACCCAGTACTTC.

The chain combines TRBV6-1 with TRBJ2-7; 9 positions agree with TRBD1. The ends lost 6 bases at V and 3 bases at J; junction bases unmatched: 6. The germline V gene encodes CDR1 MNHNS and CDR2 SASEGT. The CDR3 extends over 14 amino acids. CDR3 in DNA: TGTGCCAGCAGCGACAGGGGGATCGGCTACGAGCAGTACTTC. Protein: CASSDRGIGYEQYF.

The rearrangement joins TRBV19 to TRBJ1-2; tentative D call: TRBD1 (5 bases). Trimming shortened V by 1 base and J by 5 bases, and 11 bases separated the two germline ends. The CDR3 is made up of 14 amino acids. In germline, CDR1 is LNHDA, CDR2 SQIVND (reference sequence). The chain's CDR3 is CASSIGQFSYGYTF. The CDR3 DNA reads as TGTGCCAGTAGTATAGGACAGTTTTCATATGGCTACACCTTC.

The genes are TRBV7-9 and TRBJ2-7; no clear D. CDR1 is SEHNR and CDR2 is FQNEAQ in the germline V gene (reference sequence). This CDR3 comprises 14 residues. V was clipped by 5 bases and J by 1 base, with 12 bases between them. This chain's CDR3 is CASSAPRFSYEQYF. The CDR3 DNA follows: TGTGCCAGCAGCGCCCCTCGGTTTTCCTACGAGCAGTACTTC.

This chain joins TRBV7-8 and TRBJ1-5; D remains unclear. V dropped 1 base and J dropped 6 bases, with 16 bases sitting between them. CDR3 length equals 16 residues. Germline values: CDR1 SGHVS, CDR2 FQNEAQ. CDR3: CASSLVGGMGGQPQHF. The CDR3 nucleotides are TGTGCCAGCAGCTTAGTGGGAGGGATGGGTGGTCAGCCCCAGCATTTT.

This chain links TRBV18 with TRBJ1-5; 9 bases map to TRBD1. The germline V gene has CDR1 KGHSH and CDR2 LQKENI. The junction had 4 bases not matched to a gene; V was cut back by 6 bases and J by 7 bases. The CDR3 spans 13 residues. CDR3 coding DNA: TGTGCCAGCTCTGGGGACAGGGACCAGCCCCAGCATTTT. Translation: CASSGDRDQPQHF.

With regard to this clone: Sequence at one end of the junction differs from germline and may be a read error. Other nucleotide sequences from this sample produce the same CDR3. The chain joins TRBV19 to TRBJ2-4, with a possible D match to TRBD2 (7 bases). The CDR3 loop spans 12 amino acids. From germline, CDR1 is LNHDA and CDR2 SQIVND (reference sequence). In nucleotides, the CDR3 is TGCGCCAGTAAGGGGGGGGCAAACATTCAGTACTTC. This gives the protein CASKGGANIQYF.

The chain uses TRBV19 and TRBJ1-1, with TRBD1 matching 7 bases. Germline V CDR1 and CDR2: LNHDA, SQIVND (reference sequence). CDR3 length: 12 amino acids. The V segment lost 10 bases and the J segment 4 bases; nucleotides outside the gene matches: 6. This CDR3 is CATRQGSTEAFF. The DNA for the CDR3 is TGTGCCACCAGACAGGGAAGCACTGAAGCTTTCTTT.

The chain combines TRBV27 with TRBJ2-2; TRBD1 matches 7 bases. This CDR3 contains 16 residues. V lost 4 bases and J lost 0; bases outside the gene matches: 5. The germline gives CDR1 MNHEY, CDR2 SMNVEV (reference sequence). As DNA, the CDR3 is TGTGCCAGCAGTTCATATGGGACAGCGAACACCGGGGAGCTGTTTTTT. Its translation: CASSSYGTANTGELFF.

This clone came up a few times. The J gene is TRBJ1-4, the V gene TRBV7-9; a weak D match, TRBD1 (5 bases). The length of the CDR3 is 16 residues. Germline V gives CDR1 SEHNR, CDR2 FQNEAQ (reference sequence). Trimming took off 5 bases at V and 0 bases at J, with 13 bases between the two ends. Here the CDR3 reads CASSLGGGATNEKLFF. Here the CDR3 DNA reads TGTGCCAGCAGCCTCGGGGGGGGTGCAACTAATGAAAAACTGTTTTTT.

The CDR3 sequence: CAISESTSGATLKTQYF. CDR3 nucleotide sequence: TGTGCCATCAGTGAGTCGACTAGCGGGGCTACCTTAAAGACCCAGTACTTC. The chain carries TRBV10-3 and TRBJ2-5; 11 positions match TRBD2. With V trimmed by 0 bases and J by 6 bases, 9 bases remained unmatched. From germline, CDR1 is ENHRY and CDR2 SYGVKD. There are 17 residues in the CDR3.

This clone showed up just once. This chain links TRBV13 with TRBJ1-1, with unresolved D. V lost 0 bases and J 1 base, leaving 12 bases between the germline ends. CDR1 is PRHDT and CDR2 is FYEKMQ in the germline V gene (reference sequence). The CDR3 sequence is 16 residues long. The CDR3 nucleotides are TGTGCCAGCAGCTTAGGGAGGGTCCGGGCGAACACTGAAGCTTTCTTT. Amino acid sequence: CASSLGRVRANTEAFF.

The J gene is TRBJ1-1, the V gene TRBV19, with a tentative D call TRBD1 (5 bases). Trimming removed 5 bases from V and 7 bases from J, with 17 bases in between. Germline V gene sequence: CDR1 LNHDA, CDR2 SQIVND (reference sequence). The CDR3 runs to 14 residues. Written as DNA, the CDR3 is TGTGCCAGTAGTCGCGGGACGCAAGCGTTTGAAGCTTTCTTT. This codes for CASSRGTQAFEAFF.

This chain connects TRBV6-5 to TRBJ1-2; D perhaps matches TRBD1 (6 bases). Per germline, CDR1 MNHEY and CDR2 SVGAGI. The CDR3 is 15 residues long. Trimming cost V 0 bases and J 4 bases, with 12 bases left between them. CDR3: CASSYSIQGTYGYTF. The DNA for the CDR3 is TGTGCCAGCAGTTACTCGATCCAGGGGACCTATGGCTACACCTTC.

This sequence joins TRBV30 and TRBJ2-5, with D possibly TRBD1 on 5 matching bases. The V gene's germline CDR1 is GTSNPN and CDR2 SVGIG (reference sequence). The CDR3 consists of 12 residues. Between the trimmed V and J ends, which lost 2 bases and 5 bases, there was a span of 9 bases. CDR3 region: CAWSKGWETQYF. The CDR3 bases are TGTGCCTGGAGTAAGGGGTGGGAGACCCAGTACTTC.

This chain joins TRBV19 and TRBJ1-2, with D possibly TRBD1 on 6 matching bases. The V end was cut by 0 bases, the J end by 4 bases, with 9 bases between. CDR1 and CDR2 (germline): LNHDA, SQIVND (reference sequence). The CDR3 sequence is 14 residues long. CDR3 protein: CASSIDSGAYGYTF. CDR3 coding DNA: TGTGCCAGTAGTATAGATTCAGGGGCCTATGGCTACACCTTC. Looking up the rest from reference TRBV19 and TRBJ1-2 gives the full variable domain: DGGITQSPKYLFRKEGQNVTLSCEQNLNHDAMYWYRQDPGQGLRLIYYSQIVNDFQKGDIAEGYSVSREKKESFPLTVTSAQKNPTAFYLCASSIDSGAYGYTFGSGTRLTVV.

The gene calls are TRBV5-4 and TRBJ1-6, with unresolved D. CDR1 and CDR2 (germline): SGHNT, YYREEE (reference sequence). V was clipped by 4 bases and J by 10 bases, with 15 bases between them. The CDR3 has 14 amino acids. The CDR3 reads CASSLAGVRSPLHF. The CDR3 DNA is TGTGCCAGCAGCCTAGCTGGGGTTCGGTCACCCCTCCACTTT.

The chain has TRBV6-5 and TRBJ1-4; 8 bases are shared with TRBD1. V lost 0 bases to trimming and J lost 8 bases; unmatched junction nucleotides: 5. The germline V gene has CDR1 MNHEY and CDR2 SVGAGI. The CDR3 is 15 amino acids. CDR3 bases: TGTGCCAGCAGTTACTCGCGGACAGGGAAGGAAAAACTGTTTTTT. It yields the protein CASSYSRTGKEKLFF.

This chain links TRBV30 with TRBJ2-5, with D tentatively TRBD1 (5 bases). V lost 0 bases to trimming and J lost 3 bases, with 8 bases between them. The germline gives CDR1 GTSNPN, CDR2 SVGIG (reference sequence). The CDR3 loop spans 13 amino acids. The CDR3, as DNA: TGTGCCTGGAGTGTAGTAGGGGAAGAGACCCAGTACTTC. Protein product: CAWSVVGEETQYF.

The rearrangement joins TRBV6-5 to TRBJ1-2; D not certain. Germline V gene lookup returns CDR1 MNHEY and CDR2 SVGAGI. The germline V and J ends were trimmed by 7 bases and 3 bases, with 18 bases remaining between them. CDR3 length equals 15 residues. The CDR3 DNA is TGTGCCAGCAACGGCGGCCCGAACTACTACTATGGCTACACCTTC. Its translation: CASNGGPNYYYGYTF.

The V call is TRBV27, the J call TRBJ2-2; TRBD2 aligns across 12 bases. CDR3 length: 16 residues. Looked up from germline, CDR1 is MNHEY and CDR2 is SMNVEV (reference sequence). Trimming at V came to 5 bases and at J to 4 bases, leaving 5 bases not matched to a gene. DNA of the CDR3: TGTGCCAGCAGTCCGCTAGCGGGAGGGCCCACCGGGGAGCTGTTTTTT. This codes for CASSPLAGGPTGELFF.

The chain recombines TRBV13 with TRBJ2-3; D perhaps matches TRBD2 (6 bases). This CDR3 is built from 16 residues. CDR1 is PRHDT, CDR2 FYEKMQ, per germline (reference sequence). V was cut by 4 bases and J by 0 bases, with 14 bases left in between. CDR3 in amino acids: CASSSMGDFSTDTQYF. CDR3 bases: TGTGCCAGCAGCTCCATGGGGGACTTCAGCACAGATACGCAGTATTTT.

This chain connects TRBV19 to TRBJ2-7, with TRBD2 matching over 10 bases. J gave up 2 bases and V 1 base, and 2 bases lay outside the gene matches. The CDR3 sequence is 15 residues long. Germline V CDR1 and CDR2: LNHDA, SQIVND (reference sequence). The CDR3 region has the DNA TGTGCCAGTAGTATAGCACTAGCGGGGACCTACGAGCAGTACTTC. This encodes CASSIALAGTYEQYF.

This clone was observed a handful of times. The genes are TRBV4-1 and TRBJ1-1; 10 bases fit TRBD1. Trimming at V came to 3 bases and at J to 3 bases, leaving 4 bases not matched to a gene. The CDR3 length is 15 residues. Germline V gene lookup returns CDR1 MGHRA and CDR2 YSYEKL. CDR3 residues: CASSHTGTGDTEAFF. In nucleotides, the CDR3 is TGCGCCAGCAGCCACACCGGGACAGGGGACACTGAAGCTTTCTTT.

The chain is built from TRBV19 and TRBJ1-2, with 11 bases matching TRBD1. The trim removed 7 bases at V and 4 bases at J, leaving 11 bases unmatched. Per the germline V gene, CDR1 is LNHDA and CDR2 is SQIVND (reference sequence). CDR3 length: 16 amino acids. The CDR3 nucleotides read TGTGCCAGTACCCTTGGACAGGGGGCGCGCACCTATGGCTACACCTTC. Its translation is CASTLGQGARTYGYTF.

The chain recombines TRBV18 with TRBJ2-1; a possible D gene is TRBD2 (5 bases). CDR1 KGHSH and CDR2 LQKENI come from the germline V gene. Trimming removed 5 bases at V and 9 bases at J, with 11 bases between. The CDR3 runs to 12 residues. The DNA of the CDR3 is TGTGCCAGCTCATCGGACTCTCCTGAGCAGTTCTTC. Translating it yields CASSSDSPEQFF. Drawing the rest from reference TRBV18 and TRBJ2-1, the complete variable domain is NAGVMQNPRHLVRRRGQEARLRCSPMKGHSHVYWYRQLPEEGLKFMVYLQKENIIDESGMPKERFSAEFPKEGPSILRIQQVVRGDSAAYFCASSSDSPEQFFGPGTRLTVL.

The CDR3 DNA reads TGTGCCAGCAGCCCGGGACAGAACACTGAAGCTTTCTTT. Encoded protein: CASSPGQNTEAFF. The chain carries TRBV7-6 and TRBJ1-1, with D maybe TRBD1 (6 bases). Between the trimmed V and J ends, which lost 5 bases and 1 base, there was a span of 8 bases. Per germline, CDR1 SGHVS and CDR2 FNYEAQ. CDR3 size: 13 residues.

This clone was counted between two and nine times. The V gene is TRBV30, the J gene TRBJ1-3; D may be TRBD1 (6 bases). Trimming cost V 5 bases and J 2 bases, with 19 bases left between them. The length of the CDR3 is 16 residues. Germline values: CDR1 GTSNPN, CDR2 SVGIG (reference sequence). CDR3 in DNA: TGTGCCTGGCGTCCGAAGGGGGATAGGACTGGAAACACCATATATTTT. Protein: CAWRPKGDRTGNTIYF. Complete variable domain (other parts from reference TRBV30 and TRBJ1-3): SQTIHQWPATLVQPVGSPLSLECTVEGTSNPNLYWYRQAAGRGLQLLFYSVGIGQISSEVPQNLSASRPQDRQFILSSKKLLLSDSGFYLCAWRPKGDRTGNTIYFGEGSWLTVV.

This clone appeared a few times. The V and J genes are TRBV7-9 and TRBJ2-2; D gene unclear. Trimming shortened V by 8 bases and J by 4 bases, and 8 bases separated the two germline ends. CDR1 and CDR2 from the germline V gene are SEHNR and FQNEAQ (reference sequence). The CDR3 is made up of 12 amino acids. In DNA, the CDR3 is TGTGCCAGCGTCGGTACCACCGGGGAGCTGTTTTTT. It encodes CASVGTTGELFF.

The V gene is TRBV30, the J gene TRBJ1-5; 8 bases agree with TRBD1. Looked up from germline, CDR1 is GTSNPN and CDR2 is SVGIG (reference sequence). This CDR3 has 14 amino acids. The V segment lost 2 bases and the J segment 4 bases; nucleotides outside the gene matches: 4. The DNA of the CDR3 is TGTGCCTGGAGTTTGACAGGGGAGAATCAGCCCCAGCATTTT. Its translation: CAWSLTGENQPQHF.